The present T cell receptor (beta chain) was sequenced within a study of blood T cell repertoires in COVID-19. Researchers sorted participants into cohorts using their self-reported clinical history. Cohort 3 donors were reported recovered after two negative PCRs, clearance, or symptom resolution. Data came from immunoSEQ multiplex PCR; TCRdb stores just in-frame clones and leaves some out. This sample has under 300,000 clones, with around 87% found just once. The CDR3 contains 13 residues. Germline CDR1 SGHNT, CDR2 YYREEE (reference sequence). Trimming shortened V by 0 bases and J by 2 bases, and 5 bases separated the two germline ends.

The source is a woman aged 45-60 years who had recovered from COVID-19. Source material: PBMCs or T cells enriched from blood (not recorded which). V and J are TRBV5-4 and TRBJ1-2; D gene ambiguous. The CDR3, as DNA: TGTGCCAGCAGCTTGGTGACAAACTATGGCTACACCTTC. Amino acids: CASSLVTNYGYTF.